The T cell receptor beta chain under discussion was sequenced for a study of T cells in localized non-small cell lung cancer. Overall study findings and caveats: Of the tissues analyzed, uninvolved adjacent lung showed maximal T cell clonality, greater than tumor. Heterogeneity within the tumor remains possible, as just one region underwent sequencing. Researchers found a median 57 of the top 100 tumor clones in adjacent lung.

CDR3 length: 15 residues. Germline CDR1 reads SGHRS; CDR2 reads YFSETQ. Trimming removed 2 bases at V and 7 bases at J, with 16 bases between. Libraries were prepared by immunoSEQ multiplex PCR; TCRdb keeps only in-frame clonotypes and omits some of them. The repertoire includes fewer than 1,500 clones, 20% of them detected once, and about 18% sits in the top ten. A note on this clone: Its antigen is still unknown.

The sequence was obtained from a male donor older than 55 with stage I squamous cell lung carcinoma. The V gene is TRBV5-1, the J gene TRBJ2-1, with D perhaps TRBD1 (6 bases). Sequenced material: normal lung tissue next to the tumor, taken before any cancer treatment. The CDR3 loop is CASSFKSLGGNEQFF. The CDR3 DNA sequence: TGCGCCAGCAGCTTTAAATCCCTAGGGGGAAATGAGCAGTTCTTC.